This T cell receptor beta chain emerged from a study of Graves' ophthalmopathy and Graves' hyperthyroidism. Amplification targeted the TCR beta CDR3 regions, with RNA transcripts as the source material. HTBI primers primed a first-round RT-PCR, and a second-round multiplex PCR followed. TCRdb re-called the multiplex PCR reads with MiXCR, one entry per CDR3 protein. The sample holds hundreds of thousands of distinct CDR3 sequences, roughly 21% seen once. Trimming cost V 3 bases and J 4 bases, with 14 bases left between them. The CDR3 length is 14 residues. The germline V gene encodes CDR1 SGHRS and CDR2 YFSETQ. Clinicians made diagnoses from clinical symptoms, serum thyroxine, TRAb, thyroid ultrasound and orbital computed tomography.

J is TRBJ2-7 and V is TRBV5-1; no clear D. The origin of this receptor is a woman between 18 and 30 years old with stable Graves' hyperthyroidism. Material for sequencing was peripheral blood. The DNA for the CDR3 is TGCGCCAGCAGCTGGACCACTGGGGTATACGAGCAGTACTTC. Encoded protein: CASSWTTGVYEQYF. Full variable domain (rest looked up from reference TRBV5-1 and TRBJ2-7): KAGVTQTPRYLIKTRGQQVTLSCSPISGHRSVSWYQQTPGQGLQFLFEYFSETQRNKGNFPGRFSGRQFSNSRSEMNVSTLELGDSALYLCASSWTTGVYEQYFGPGTRLTVT.